The rows below give T cell receptor beta chains drawn from one sample of a study of cytotoxic CD8 clonotypes in ibrutinib-treated CLL. The data were produced by immunoSEQ multiplex PCR, yet TCRdb's version contains in-frame clones alone and is incomplete. This sample has 250,000 to 350,000 clones, with around 76% found just once. The sequenced sample was PBMCs, obtained at disease progression, from a patient treated with ibrutinib. These TCRs come from a human donor with chronic lymphocytic leukemia. The CDR3 runs from the conserved cysteine through the conserved F or W. A D gene is named only where the DNA matches it firmly. Rows may omit the clone size; those that give it use once, few, many or a size class.

J gene,D gene,clone size,V gene,CDR3 protein,CDR3 DNA
TRBJ1-1,.,few,TRBV9,CASSVGRNTEAFF,TGTGCCAGCAGCGTAGGTAGGAACACTGAAGCTTTCTTT
TRBJ2-2,TRBD1,few,TRBV6-5,CASGDRATGELFF,TGTGCCAGCGGGGACAGGGCCACCGGGGAGCTGTTTTTT
TRBJ2-7,.,.,TRBV9,CASSVGGSLHEQYF,TGTGCCAGCAGCGTAGGGGGCAGTCTACACGAGCAGTACTTC
TRBJ1-6,TRBD1,few,TRBV2,CASSKDREPLHF,TGTGCCAGCAGTAAAGACAGGGAACCCCTCCACTTT
TRBJ1-5,.,few,TRBV2,CASSDIGPQHF,TGTGCCAGCAGTGATATCGGGCCCCAGCATTTT
TRBJ1-1,.,once,TRBV4-2,CASSQDLFGGTTEAFF,TGTGCCAGCAGCCAAGATCTGTTCGGGGGCACAACTGAAGCTTTCTTT
TRBJ2-7,.,.,TRBV14,CASSPRHRDYEQYF,TGTGCCAGCAGCCCAAGGCACAGGGACTACGAGCAGTACTTC
TRBJ2-5,.,.,TRBV21-1,CASTRTGRYQETQYF,TGTGCCAGCACCCGGACAGGGAGGTACCAAGAGACCCAGTACTTC
TRBJ1-2,.,.,TRBV11-2,CASSYGQLYGYTF,TGTGCCAGCAGCTACGGACAGCTCTATGGCTACACCTTC
TRBJ2-7,.,.,TRBV6-5,CASSRDLNYEQYF,TGTGCCAGCAGTCGGGACCTGAACTACGAGCAGTACTTC
TRBJ1-5,TRBD1,.,TRBV7-2,CASSPRTGLANQPQHF,TGTGCCAGCAGCCCCCGGACAGGGTTGGCCAATCAGCCCCAGCATTTT
TRBJ2-5,TRBD2,.,TRBV11-3,CASSMTSGEETQYF,TGTGCCAGCAGCATGACTAGCGGAGAAGAGACCCAGTACTTC
TRBJ2-2,.,few,TRBV5-1,CASSLARYYTGELFF,TGCGCCAGCAGCTTGGCACGGTATTACACCGGGGAGCTGTTTTTT
TRBJ2-2,.,few,TRBV4-2,CASSQDGNTGELFF,TGTGCCAGCAGCCAAGACGGTAACACCGGGGAGCTGTTTTTT
TRBJ2-7,TRBD2,.,TRBV15,CATSRGTLAGPAYEQYF,TGTGCCACCAGCAGAGGAACCCTAGCGGGCCCCGCCTACGAGCAGTACTTC
TRBJ2-1,.,.,TRBV10-1,CASSESDDRIHNEQFF,TGCGCCAGCAGTGAGTCTGATGACAGGATCCACAATGAGCAGTTCTTC
TRBJ1-2,.,many,TRBV6-1,CASSGRTANYGYTF,TGTGCCAGCAGTGGCCGGACGGCGAACTATGGCTACACCTTC
TRBJ2-1,TRBD2,.,TRBV6-5,CASSAGLARGEQFF,TGTGCCAGCAGCGCCGGACTAGCCCGGGGTGAGCAGTTCTTC
TRBJ1-2,.,.,TRBV9,CASSVGGDGYTF,TGTGCCAGCAGTGTCGGGGGAGATGGCTACACCTTC